This T cell receptor (beta chain) was found in a study of beta chain features in type 1 diabetes. CDR3 size: 17 residues. Between the trimmed V and J ends, which lost 0 bases and 5 bases, there was a span of 18 bases. Per germline, CDR1 SGHRS and CDR2 YFSETQ. This clone has only a few counts. Its antigen is currently unknown. Broader study findings: Among all four CD4+ subsets, Type 1 diabetes patients had TCRB CDR3s that were moderately but significantly shorter. The similarity of naive, central memory and Treg TCRB repertoires appeared greater among patients than among healthy donors.

All of the isolated RNA was reverse transcribed, so expressed TCRB transcripts were sequenced. TCRdb keeps only in-frame clones here, not all; method: immunoSEQ multiplex PCR. The table shows 310,000 or so clones, with about 15% occurring only once. The authors obtained over 95% purity in all sorted populations. The source is a man aged 18 to 29 with type 1 diabetes. The chain joins TRBV5-1 to TRBJ2-1, with D maybe TRBD2 (6 bases). Sequencing input: naive CD4+ T cells from blood. CDR3: CASSLANYPSVNNEQFF. The DNA of the CDR3 is TGCGCCAGCAGCTTGGCCAACTATCCTAGCGTAAACAATGAGCAGTTCTTC.